Given below is one T cell receptor beta chain in context. Its antigen is unidentified. The data originate from a study of cytomegalovirus exposure and HLA in healthy donors. PCR used 60 Vbeta primers and 13 Jbeta primers. The repertoire was sequenced with immunoSEQ multiplex PCR; TCRdb's copy has only in-frame clones and lacks some. The sample contains some 240,000 clones, almost 80% of which appear only once. CDR1 SGHDN and CDR2 FVKESK come from the germline V gene. The CDR3 is 16 amino acids. Deletions cut 4 bases from V and 0 bases from J, with 14 bases between. The study, taken as a whole, reports: Upon later analysis, TCR association rates were observed to vary by HLA locus, being highest for DRB1 and lowest for HLA-C. 15,000 to 20,000 TCR beta sequences were associated with HLA alleles at 0.05 false discovery rate in a later analysis. In an earlier analysis, about 87% or about 30%: the productive usage of most TCR beta V segments. Several top significant clusters appeared, in a later analysis, to be linked to common viral pathogens.

The sample comprised PBMCs. The rearrangement uses TRBV14 and TRBJ2-3; perhaps TRBD1 as D (6 bases). The sequence was obtained from a male donor in good health and CMV-seronegative. DNA of the CDR3: TGTGCCAGCAGCCGACCGGGACAACGAAGCACAGATACGCAGTATTTT. The encoded protein is CASSRPGQRSTDTQYF. Full variable domain (rest looked up from reference TRBV14 and TRBJ2-3): EAGVTQFPSHSVIEKGQTVTLRCDPISGHDNLYWYRRVMGKEIKFLLHFVKESKQDESGMPNNRFLAERTGGTYSTLKVQPAELEDSGVYFCASSRPGQRSTDTQYFGPGTRLTVL.